This T cell receptor (beta chain) was sequenced for a study of chemoradiotherapy in HPV16-positive cancers. The V gene's germline CDR1 is SGHTA and CDR2 FQGTGA. V trimming: 4 bases; J trimming: 7 bases; junction bases outside the gene matches: 9. The CDR3 is 15 amino acids. The study's findings and limits: Better recurrence-free survival went with HPV-responsive T-cell expansion in HPV16-positive patients. The functional HPV-specific definition rests on just a couple of HPV16-positive patients.

Sequencing was performed with immunoSEQ multiplex PCR; in TCRdb, only in-frame clones are kept and a portion is missing. The sample shows some 4,000 clones, 90% to 95% of them seen only once. Repeated repertoire sampling spanned the course of chemoradiotherapy. In the case of this clone: Antigen specificity is unknown.

The sample was tumor tissue, taken from a patient who underwent chemoradiotherapy. The origin of this receptor is a human donor with HPV-associated anogenital cancer. V usage is TRBV7-3 and J usage is TRBJ2-1; TRBD1 agrees at 8 bases. DNA of the CDR3: TGTGCCAGCAGCTCGGCCCAGGGGGCGCGGAATGAGCAGTTCTTC. It specifies CASSSAQGARNEQFF.